Listed below are T cell receptor beta chains from one sample, sequenced in a study of CD8 T cells in ankylosing spondylitis. TCRdb reprocessed the 5' RACE reads with MiXCR, giving one entry per CDR3 protein. The repertoire holds some 140,000 distinct CDR3 sequences, with approximately 17% as singletons. The sequenced material came from blood, either unsorted or a sorted T cell fraction (not recorded which). These receptors were collected from a male donor with ankylosing spondylitis. The CDR3 runs from the conserved cysteine through the conserved F or W. D genes are given only for firm matches. Size values are once, few and many counts, or a class for expanded clones, and some rows have none.

d_gene	v_gene	abundance	len	j_gene	CDR3aa	CDR3nt
-	TRBV12-3/TRBV12-4	few	14	TRBJ1-1	CASSLSGLNTEAFF	TGTGCCAGCAGTTTATCAGGGCTTAACACTGAAGCTTTCTTT
-	TRBV29-1	many	12	TRBJ2-1	CSVVPGANEQFF	TGCAGCGTTGTTCCCGGGGCCAATGAGCAGTTCTTC
-	TRBV3-1	-	13	TRBJ2-7	CASSQGLGYEQYF	TGTGCCAGCAGCCAGGGACTGGGATACGAGCAGTACTTC
-	TRBV4-2	-	16	TRBJ1-2	CASSQFYREEDYGYTF	TGTGCCAGCAGCCAATTTTACAGGGAGGAGGACTATGGCTACACCTTC
-	TRBV29-1	few	14	TRBJ2-7	CSVEWSGSAYEQYF	TGCAGCGTTGAGTGGTCTGGGAGTGCCTACGAGCAGTACTTC
-	TRBV11-3	-	15	TRBJ1-1	CASSGRIVMNTEAFF	TGTGCCAGCAGCGGGCGGATAGTAATGAACACTGAAGCTTTCTTT
TRBD1	TRBV12-3/TRBV12-4	-	12	TRBJ1-4	CAVRQGVEKLFF	TGTGCCGTTCGACAGGGGGTTGAAAAACTGTTTTTT
TRBD2	TRBV4-1	-	15	TRBJ2-1	CASKRRLAGVDEQFF	TGCGCCAGCAAACGAAGACTAGCGGGAGTGGATGAGCAGTTCTTC
TRBD2	TRBV28	-	15	TRBJ2-7	CASSSILAGGYEQYF	TGTGCCAGCAGTTCAATTTTAGCGGGAGGATACGAGCAGTACTTC
TRBD1	TRBV7-9	-	17	TRBJ2-5	CASRPGVGTGGRETQYF	TGTGCCAGCAGACCGGGAGTAGGGACAGGGGGCCGTGAGACCCAGTACTTC
-	TRBV6-2/TRBV6-3	few	15	TRBJ2-1	CASSYRWQINNEQFF	TGTGCCAGCAGTTACCGGTGGCAAATCAACAATGAGCAGTTCTTC
TRBD2	TRBV7-9	-	15	TRBJ2-7	CASAIVTSGKYEQYF	TGTGCCAGCGCGATCGTTACTAGCGGGAAGTACGAGCAGTACTTC
-	TRBV27	-	14	TRBJ2-5	CASSFTGLQETQYF	TGTGCCAGCAGTTTCACAGGGCTCCAAGAGACCCAGTACTTC
TRBD2	TRBV11-2	-	19	TRBJ2-7	CASSLEPGTSGPSSYEQYF	TGTGCCAGCAGCTTAGAGCCCGGGACTAGCGGGCCTAGCTCCTACGAGCAGTACTTC